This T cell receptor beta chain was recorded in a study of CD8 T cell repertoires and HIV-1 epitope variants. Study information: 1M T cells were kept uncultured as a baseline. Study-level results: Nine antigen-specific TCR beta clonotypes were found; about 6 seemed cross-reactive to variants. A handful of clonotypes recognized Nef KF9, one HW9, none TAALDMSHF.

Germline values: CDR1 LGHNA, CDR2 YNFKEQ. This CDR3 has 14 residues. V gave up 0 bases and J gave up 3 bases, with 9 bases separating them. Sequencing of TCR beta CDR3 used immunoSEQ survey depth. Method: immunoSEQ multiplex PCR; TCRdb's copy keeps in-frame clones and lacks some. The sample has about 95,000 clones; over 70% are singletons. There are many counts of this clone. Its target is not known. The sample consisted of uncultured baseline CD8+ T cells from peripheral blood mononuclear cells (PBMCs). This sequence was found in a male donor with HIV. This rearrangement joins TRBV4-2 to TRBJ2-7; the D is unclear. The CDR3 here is CASSQDLGSYEQYF. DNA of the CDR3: TGTGCCAGCAGCCAAGATCTTGGAAGCTACGAGCAGTACTTC.